This T cell receptor beta chain was found in a study of cytomegalovirus exposure and HLA in healthy donors. Whole-study results and caveats: Earlier findings revealed that most TCR beta V segments proved productive either about 90% or about 30% of the time.

PCR used 60 Vbeta primers and 13 Jbeta primers. Assay used: immunoSEQ multiplex PCR; TCRdb lists only in-frame clones, some missing. The sample records 150,000 to 200,000 clones, 75% to 90% being singletons. Notes on this clone: Its antigen is undetermined.

Sequenced: PBMCs. The TCR was taken from a man aged 18 to 30 in good health and CMV-seropositive.

CDR3 coding DNA: TGCGCCAGCAGCCAAGATCTTAGGGACAGAACTAGCGGGGGCTCCTACGAGCAGTACTTC. Translated, it gives CASSQDLRDRTSGGSYEQYF. V gene TRBV4-1 combines with J gene TRBJ2-7; 11 nucleotides match TRBD2. The CDR3 contains 20 residues. V lost 0 bases and J lost 0; bases outside the gene matches: 13. CDR1 and CDR2 (germline): MGHRA, YSYEKL.